This passage covers 18 T cell receptor beta chains from one sample sequenced in a study of OX40 agonist ivuxolimab in advanced cancers. The data were produced by immunoSEQ multiplex PCR, yet TCRdb's version contains in-frame clones alone and is incomplete. This sample has 70,000 or so clones, with approximately 90% found just once. This specimen was CD4+ or CD8+ T cells sorted from blood, taken in a trial of the OX40 agonist ivuxolimab. These TCRs come from an adult with an advanced solid tumor such as melanoma, head and neck, liver or kidney cancer.

This clone was counted a single time. This chain uses TRBV19 with TRBJ2-6, with no clear D. V was shortened by 7 bases and J by 0 bases, with 10 bases between the two germline ends. This CDR3 spans 15 amino acids. Germline CDR1 reads LNHDA; CDR2 reads SQIVND (reference sequence). The CDR3 nucleotides are TGTGCCAGTAAAACAGATAACTCTGGGGCCAACGTCCTGACTTTC. Its translation is CASKTDNSGANVLTF.

CDR3 bases: TGTGCCAGCAGCTATGACAGAGCCGCTAGATTGAACACTGAAGCTTTCTTT. Protein sequence: CASSYDRAARLNTEAFF. The chain couples TRBV5-6 to TRBJ1-1; D perhaps matches TRBD1 (5 bases). V was pared by 3 bases and J by 0 bases, with 18 bases between. Germline V CDR1 and CDR2: SGHDT, YYEEEE. This CDR3 spans 17 amino acids.

CDR3 sequence: CSVGNQGARTQYF. In DNA form, the CDR3 reads TGCAGCGTTGGTAATCAGGGGGCAAGAACCCAGTACTTC. V is TRBV29-1 and J is TRBJ2-5; TRBD1 agrees at 8 bases. Germline trimming cut 4 bases from V and 8 bases from J; bases unmatched to any gene: 9. Germline assignment: CDR1 SQVTM and CDR2 ANQGSEA. The CDR3 length is 13 residues.

The gene calls are TRBV10-3 and TRBJ2-2, with 14 bases lining up with TRBD2. V gave up 6 bases and J gave up 6 bases; unmatched junction bases: 0. CDR1 is ENHRY and CDR2 is SYGVKD in the germline V gene. The CDR3 is 14 amino acids. The CDR3 protein is CAIRGLAGAGELFF. The CDR3 DNA is TGTGCCATCAGGGGACTAGCGGGGGCCGGGGAGCTGTTTTTT.

The V and J genes are TRBV6-6 and TRBJ2-7; no clear D. Deletions cut 0 bases from V and 2 bases from J, with 8 bases between. CDR1 MNHNY and CDR2 SVGAGI come from the germline V gene (reference sequence). The CDR3 sequence is 14 residues long. CDR3 in amino acids: CASSYSTITYEQYF. Here the CDR3 DNA reads TGTGCCAGCAGTTACTCAACTATAACCTACGAGCAGTACTTC.

This chain connects TRBV27 to TRBJ1-2; TRBD1 matches 8 bases. The CDR3 has 14 amino acids. Trimming at V came to 6 bases and at J to 3 bases, leaving 6 bases not matched to a gene. Germline loops: CDR1 MNHEY, CDR2 SMNVEV (reference sequence). For the CDR3, the DNA is TGTGCCAGCAGAAACACAGGGGGGGACTATGGCTACACCTTC. Its protein is CASRNTGGDYGYTF.

The chain couples TRBV19 to TRBJ2-1, with D uncertain. The CDR3 consists of 12 residues. V was clipped by 5 bases and J by 6 bases, with 8 bases between them. In germline, CDR1 is LNHDA, CDR2 SQIVND (reference sequence). The CDR3 is CASSGQFNEQFF. The CDR3, as DNA: TGTGCCAGTAGTGGGCAGTTCAATGAGCAGTTCTTC.

This clone was seen just once. The chain combines TRBV2 with TRBJ1-5, with 7 nucleotides matching TRBD1. V was clipped by 7 bases and J by 2 bases; unmatched bases: 8. The CDR3 contains 15 residues. Per the germline V gene, CDR1 is SNHLY and CDR2 is FYNNEI. The CDR3 nucleotides are TGTGCCAGCACTACAGGGGAGGTGGGCAATCAGCCCCAGCATTTT. Protein sequence: CASTTGEVGNQPQHF.

The genes are TRBV4-2 and TRBJ2-5; D may be TRBD1 (6 bases). Germline CDR1 and CDR2: LGHNA and YNFKEQ. Trimming pared 0 bases from V and 4 bases from J, leaving 12 bases between. The CDR3 loop spans 15 amino acids. Here the CDR3 DNA reads TGTGCCAGCAGCCAAGACAGGGGCGGGTTAGAGACCCAGTACTTC. It is translated as CASSQDRGGLETQYF.

The chain uses TRBV7-8 and TRBJ2-7; 14 bases line up with TRBD2. Germline-derived CDR1 and CDR2 are SGHVS and FQNEAQ. The J segment lost 3 bases and the V segment lost 0 bases, leaving 7 bases of the junction unmatched. The CDR3 length is 18 residues. DNA for the CDR3: TGTGCCAGCAGCTTAGCCCAGACAGGGACTAGCGGGAGCTACGAGCAGTACTTC. Translated, it gives CASSLAQTGTSGSYEQYF.

V is TRBV29-1 and J is TRBJ2-4; either TRBD1 or TRBD2 may fit D (5 bases each). Germline loops: CDR1 SQVTM, CDR2 ANQGSEA. This CDR3 has 13 residues. Between the trimmed V and J ends, which lost 7 bases and 5 bases, there was a span of 15 bases. The CDR3 nucleotides are TGCAGCGCCGACCGGGACGGTGAAAACATTCAGTACTTC. This translates into CSADRDGENIQYF.

This clone was seen a few times. This chain links TRBV5-1 with TRBJ2-7; D might be TRBD2 (5 bases). The V and J ends lost 4 bases and 2 bases respectively, with 13 bases between them. The CDR3 extends over 14 amino acids. Germline lookup yields CDR1 SGHRS and CDR2 YFSETQ. CDR3 sequence reads: CASSPTSGPYEQYF. Written as DNA, the CDR3 is TGCGCCAGCAGCCCTACTAGTGGTCCCTACGAGCAGTACTTC.

This chain uses TRBV5-6 with TRBJ2-5, with D unclear. Looked up from germline, CDR1 is SGHDT and CDR2 is YYEEEE. V lost 4 bases and J 4 bases, leaving 11 bases between the germline ends. This CDR3 is 13 amino acids long. Written as DNA, the CDR3 is TGTGCCAGCAGCGGTTACACAATAGAGACCCAGTACTTC. It specifies CASSGYTIETQYF.

The rearrangement uses TRBV5-4 and TRBJ2-1; D possibly corresponds to TRBD1 (5 bases). Germline-derived CDR1 and CDR2 are SGHNT and YYREEE (reference sequence). V lost 4 bases and J 4 bases, leaving 15 bases between the germline ends. The CDR3 runs to 15 residues. The CDR3 coding sequence is TGTGCCAGCAGCCCGCAGGGTATCACATACAATGAGCAGTTCTTC. It yields the protein CASSPQGITYNEQFF.

This clone occurred once. V and J are TRBV19 and TRBJ2-3; possibly TRBD2 for D (6 bases). The CDR3 is 16 residues long. Germline-derived CDR1 and CDR2 are LNHDA and SQIVND (reference sequence). The V gene lost 5 bases and the J gene lost 0 bases, with 15 bases spanning the gap. CDR3: CASSASGTSSTDTQYF. The CDR3 DNA reads TGTGCCAGTAGTGCCTCCGGGACTTCTAGCACAGATACGCAGTATTTT.

This rearrangement joins TRBV18 to TRBJ2-3; D gene unclear. Germline-derived CDR1 and CDR2 are KGHSH and LQKENI. The CDR3 is 13 amino acids. V lost 3 bases, J lost 5 bases, and 9 bases lay in between. The CDR3 loop is CASSPLPRDTQYF. In nucleotides, the CDR3 is TGTGCCAGCTCACCCCTACCCCGAGATACGCAGTATTTT.

This clone was detected only once. This chain connects TRBV6-5 to TRBJ2-3, with 11 bases matching TRBD2. V was clipped by 1 base and J by 3 bases; unmatched bases: 3. Per germline, CDR1 MNHEY and CDR2 SVGAGI. The CDR3 runs 16 residues. CDR3 nucleotides: TGTGCCAGCAGTTACTTACTAGCGGGAGTAACAGATACGCAGTATTTT. It specifies CASSYLLAGVTDTQYF.

This rearrangement joins TRBV30 to TRBJ2-7; 9 nucleotides line up with TRBD1. CDR3 length: 14 residues. The V gene end was trimmed by 4 bases and the J gene end by 2 bases; junction bases not matched to a gene: 6. CDR1 is GTSNPN, CDR2 SVGIG, per germline (reference sequence). For the CDR3, the DNA is TGTGCCTGGACAAGGGGACAGGGAGCCTACGAGCAGTACTTC. This sequence encodes CAWTRGQGAYEQYF.